These T cell receptor beta chains were read from a single sample in a study of blood T cell repertoires in COVID-19. TCRdb's table, derived via immunoSEQ multiplex PCR, lists solely in-frame clones and lacks some. The table lists about 51,000 clones, about 86% of them singletons, with 1% to 1.5% in the top ten. The sequencing sample was made of peripheral blood. The receptors were gathered from a man between 60 and 75 years old with acute or convalescent COVID-19. Both conserved end residues are part of each CDR3. A D gene is named only where the DNA matches it firmly. Size values are once, few and many counts, or a class for expanded clones, and some rows have none.

clone size: -; V gene: TRBV7-6; J gene: TRBJ1-1; D gene: TRBD1; CDR3 protein: CASRPGTGDMNTEAFF; CDR3 DNA: TGTGCCAGCAGACCCGGGACAGGCGATATGAACACTGAAGCTTTCTTT
clone size: -; V gene: TRBV5-1; J gene: TRBJ2-2; D gene: TRBD2; CDR3 protein: CASSLGGGPNTGELFF; CDR3 DNA: TGCGCCAGCAGCTTGGGCGGGGGACCAAACACCGGGGAGCTGTTTTTT
clone size: -; V gene: TRBV7-2; J gene: TRBJ1-4; D gene: -; CDR3 protein: CASSLRANQATNEKLFF; CDR3 DNA: TGTGCCAGCAGCCTGAGGGCTAATCAAGCAACTAATGAAAAACTGTTTTTT
clone size: -; V gene: TRBV7-9; J gene: TRBJ2-1; D gene: TRBD2; CDR3 protein: CASSPSGAYNEQFF; CDR3 DNA: TGTGCCAGCAGCCCTAGCGGAGCTTACAATGAGCAGTTCTTC
clone size: -; V gene: TRBV7-2; J gene: TRBJ2-1; D gene: TRBD2; CDR3 protein: CASSLSGGATYNEQFF; CDR3 DNA: TGTGCCAGCAGCCTTAGCGGGGGGGCTACCTACAATGAGCAGTTCTTC
clone size: -; V gene: TRBV27; J gene: TRBJ1-3; D gene: TRBD1; CDR3 protein: CASSSGTAGNTIYF; CDR3 DNA: TGTGCCAGCAGTTCAGGGACAGCTGGAAACACCATATATTTT
clone size: -; V gene: TRBV11-2; J gene: TRBJ1-2; D gene: TRBD1; CDR3 protein: CASSLQDRVGYTF; CDR3 DNA: TGTGCCAGCAGCTTACAGGACAGGGTTGGCTACACCTTC
clone size: -; V gene: TRBV10-2; J gene: TRBJ1-5; D gene: -; CDR3 protein: CASSEQGNQPQHF; CDR3 DNA: TGCGCCAGCAGTGAGCAGGGTAATCAGCCCCAGCATTTT
clone size: -; V gene: TRBV4-2; J gene: TRBJ2-3; D gene: -; CDR3 protein: CASSQESVYTDTQYF; CDR3 DNA: TGTGCCAGCAGCCAAGAATCGGTATACACAGATACGCAGTATTTT
clone size: few; V gene: TRBV29-1; J gene: TRBJ2-7; D gene: -; CDR3 protein: CSVNKGGIAYEQYF; CDR3 DNA: TGCAGCGTTAATAAAGGCGGAATTGCCTACGAGCAGTACTTC
clone size: -; V gene: TRBV28; J gene: TRBJ2-7; D gene: TRBD1; CDR3 protein: CASSRDRGAHEQYF; CDR3 DNA: TGTGCCAGCAGTCGGGACAGGGGGGCCCACGAGCAGTACTTC
clone size: -; V gene: TRBV3-1/TRBV3-2; J gene: TRBJ2-7; D gene: TRBD2; CDR3 protein: CASSQYSGDPYEQYF; CDR3 DNA: TGTGCCAGCAGCCAGTACAGCGGGGACCCCTACGAGCAGTACTTC
clone size: -; V gene: TRBV6-6; J gene: TRBJ2-7; D gene: TRBD2; CDR3 protein: CASKPGLVNGEQYF; CDR3 DNA: TGTGCCAGCAAACCGGGACTAGTCAATGGTGAGCAGTACTTC
clone size: -; V gene: TRBV18; J gene: TRBJ1-2; D gene: -; CDR3 protein: CASSPETDYGYTF; CDR3 DNA: TGTGCCAGCTCACCTGAGACAGACTATGGCTACACCTTC
clone size: -; V gene: TRBV18; J gene: TRBJ2-2; D gene: -; CDR3 protein: CASSPLTGTGELFF; CDR3 DNA: TGTGCCAGCTCACCACTTACAGGGACCGGGGAGCTGTTTTTT
clone size: -; V gene: TRBV7-2; J gene: TRBJ2-7; D gene: -; CDR3 protein: CASSLQGLNEQYF; CDR3 DNA: TGTGCCAGCAGCCTCCAGGGCTTGAACGAGCAGTACTTC
clone size: -; V gene: TRBV28; J gene: TRBJ2-7; D gene: TRBD2; CDR3 protein: CASRRLAGLYEQYF; CDR3 DNA: TGTGCCAGCAGGCGACTAGCGGGTCTCTACGAGCAGTACTTC
clone size: -; V gene: TRBV11-2; J gene: TRBJ1-1; D gene: TRBD1; CDR3 protein: CASSIGQGALGEAFF; CDR3 DNA: TGTGCCAGCAGCATCGGACAGGGGGCTCTAGGGGAAGCTTTCTTT
clone size: few; V gene: TRBV12-3/TRBV12-4; J gene: TRBJ1-1; D gene: -; CDR3 protein: CASSYKNTEAFF; CDR3 DNA: TGTGCCAGCAGTTATAAGAACACTGAAGCTTTCTTT
clone size: -; V gene: TRBV15; J gene: TRBJ2-7; D gene: -; CDR3 protein: CATSRDAGLFYEQYF; CDR3 DNA: TGTGCCACCAGCAGAGATGCCGGACTATTCTACGAGCAGTACTTC
clone size: once; V gene: TRBV2; J gene: TRBJ2-1; D gene: -; CDR3 protein: CASMRGFSYNEQFF; CDR3 DNA: TGTGCCAGCATGAGAGGCTTCTCCTACAATGAGCAGTTCTTC
clone size: -; V gene: TRBV28; J gene: TRBJ1-5; D gene: TRBD1; CDR3 protein: CASSQIGQAVGQPQHF; CDR3 DNA: TGTGCCAGCAGTCAAATTGGACAGGCGGTAGGTCAGCCCCAGCATTTT
clone size: -; V gene: TRBV9; J gene: TRBJ1-5; D gene: -; CDR3 protein: CASSVGGDDQPQHF; CDR3 DNA: TGTGCCAGCAGCGTGGGAGGGGACGATCAGCCCCAGCATTTT
clone size: -; V gene: TRBV4-3; J gene: TRBJ2-5; D gene: -; CDR3 protein: CASSLTVAGLETQYF; CDR3 DNA: TGCGCCAGCAGCCTCACCGTGGCGGGGTTAGAGACCCAGTACTTC
clone size: -; V gene: TRBV11-2; J gene: TRBJ1-5; D gene: -; CDR3 protein: CASSPNTGLNQPQHF; CDR3 DNA: TGTGCCAGCAGCCCTAACACGGGACTCAATCAGCCCCAGCATTTT
clone size: -; V gene: TRBV2; J gene: TRBJ2-7; D gene: -; CDR3 protein: CASSEVQGRAYEQYF; CDR3 DNA: TGTGCCAGCAGTGAAGTACAGGGCAGGGCCTACGAGCAGTACTTC
clone size: -; V gene: TRBV27; J gene: TRBJ2-3; D gene: -; CDR3 protein: CASSLSREYTQYF; CDR3 DNA: TGTGCCAGCAGTTTATCACGAGAATATACGCAGTATTTT
clone size: -; V gene: TRBV4-3; J gene: TRBJ1-1; D gene: -; CDR3 protein: CASRQGLNTEAFF; CDR3 DNA: TGCGCCAGCAGGCAGGGGCTGAACACTGAAGCTTTCTTT
clone size: -; V gene: TRBV2; J gene: TRBJ1-5; D gene: TRBD1; CDR3 protein: CASSADRGNQPQHF; CDR3 DNA: TGTGCCAGCTCGGCGGACAGGGGCAATCAGCCCCAGCATTTT
clone size: -; V gene: TRBV10-3; J gene: TRBJ2-1; D gene: -; CDR3 protein: CAISDRERSSYNEQFF; CDR3 DNA: TGTGCCATCAGTGATCGAGAGCGTAGCTCCTACAATGAGCAGTTCTTC
clone size: -; V gene: TRBV2; J gene: TRBJ1-5; D gene: -; CDR3 protein: CASSEEGGNQPQHF; CDR3 DNA: TGTGCCAGCAGTGAGGAGGGTGGCAATCAGCCCCAGCATTTT
clone size: -; V gene: TRBV18; J gene: TRBJ2-2; D gene: TRBD1; CDR3 protein: CASSDRDRNTGELFF; CDR3 DNA: TGTGCCAGCTCAGACCGGGACAGGAACACCGGGGAGCTGTTTTTT
clone size: -; V gene: TRBV28; J gene: TRBJ2-7; D gene: TRBD2; CDR3 protein: CASSSRGLVRYEQYF; CDR3 DNA: TGTGCCAGCAGTTCCCGCGGACTAGTTAGATACGAGCAGTACTTC
clone size: -; V gene: TRBV19; J gene: TRBJ2-5; D gene: -; CDR3 protein: CASSRVPGHSYQETQYF; CDR3 DNA: TGTGCCAGTAGTCGCGTACCGGGACATTCGTACCAAGAGACCCAGTACTTC
clone size: -; V gene: TRBV10-3; J gene: TRBJ2-4; D gene: -; CDR3 protein: CAISESRTGQNIQYF; CDR3 DNA: TGTGCCATCAGTGAGTCGAGAACAGGCCAAAACATTCAGTACTTC